This is a list of T cell receptor beta chains from one sample in a study of blood T cell repertoires in COVID-19. The method was immunoSEQ multiplex PCR; TCRdb's version includes in-frame clones alone and lacks a portion of them. This table holds approximately 50,000 clones, around 90% found once. Sequencing was carried out using peripheral blood. The receptors stem from a man between 45 and 60 years old with active COVID-19. The conserved cysteine and the conserved F or W are not part of the CDR3 here.

j_call: TRBJ2-3; v_call: TRBV10-3; cdr3_aa: AIRWTGDSTDTQY
j_call: TRBJ1-1; v_call: TRBV6-5; cdr3_aa: ASSPPGGNTEAF
j_call: TRBJ2-1; v_call: TRBV5-4; cdr3_aa: ASSFRLADFNEQF
j_call: TRBJ1-1; v_call: TRBV10-3; cdr3_aa: AISGNGDSEAF
j_call: TRBJ2-1; v_call: TRBV6-5; cdr3_aa: ASSSGTRQF
j_call: TRBJ2-1; v_call: TRBV7-2; cdr3_aa: ASSLEALENNEQF
j_call: TRBJ2-5; v_call: TRBV5-1; cdr3_aa: ASSLGTGQETQY
j_call: TRBJ2-3; v_call: TRBV5-1; cdr3_aa: ASSLGLAGGRPTDTQY
j_call: TRBJ2-3; v_call: TRBV4-3; cdr3_aa: ASSQAAGAADTQY
j_call: TRBJ2-3; v_call: TRBV5-1; cdr3_aa: ASSPGTNSASDTQY
j_call: TRBJ2-7; v_call: TRBV3-1/TRBV3-2; cdr3_aa: ASTKFGDSGSYEQY
j_call: TRBJ2-7; v_call: TRBV12-5; cdr3_aa: ASGRVQEQY
j_call: TRBJ2-2; v_call: TRBV2; cdr3_aa: ASSEPGGGTGELF
j_call: TRBJ2-1; v_call: TRBV12-3/TRBV12-4; cdr3_aa: ASSRGGDNEQF
j_call: TRBJ2-3; v_call: TRBV5-1; cdr3_aa: ASSLAPGTSGRASDTQY
j_call: TRBJ2-1; v_call: TRBV5-4; cdr3_aa: ASSWTGENEQF
j_call: TRBJ2-1; v_call: TRBV7-9; cdr3_aa: ASSPTGGSYNEQF
j_call: TRBJ2-2; v_call: TRBV7-9; cdr3_aa: ASSLPGGGPQNTGELF
j_call: TRBJ1-2; v_call: TRBV11-2; cdr3_aa: ASSLLLAESRGYT
j_call: TRBJ2-2; v_call: TRBV18; cdr3_aa: ASSPRPEAGELF
j_call: TRBJ2-7; v_call: TRBV4-1; cdr3_aa: ASSQGTTGIGYEQY
j_call: TRBJ1-6; v_call: TRBV3-1/TRBV3-2; cdr3_aa: ASSQRGGVGNSPLH
j_call: TRBJ1-6; v_call: TRBV5-5; cdr3_aa: ARSTGVISISPLH
j_call: TRBJ2-1; v_call: TRBV5-4; cdr3_aa: ATGGGGPYNEQF
j_call: TRBJ1-6; v_call: TRBV6-5; cdr3_aa: ASRGQGNSPLH
j_call: TRBJ1-1; v_call: TRBV28; cdr3_aa: ASSLGGARSPEAF
j_call: TRBJ1-4; v_call: TRBV7-6; cdr3_aa: ASSLVDNVREKLF
j_call: TRBJ2-2; v_call: TRBV5-1; cdr3_aa: ASRDGANTGELF
j_call: TRBJ1-6; v_call: TRBV10-1; cdr3_aa: ASSASKRGNSPLH
j_call: TRBJ2-1; v_call: TRBV7-8; cdr3_aa: ASSSQRGNNEQF
j_call: TRBJ2-2; v_call: TRBV29-1; cdr3_aa: SAGTSVAGELF
j_call: TRBJ2-1; v_call: TRBV7-9; cdr3_aa: ASSFMDGIRRNEQF
j_call: TRBJ2-1; v_call: TRBV4-1; cdr3_aa: ASSPGVAGSTYNEQF
j_call: TRBJ1-4; v_call: TRBV7-9; cdr3_aa: ASSQLRGLTNEKLF
j_call: TRBJ1-1; v_call: TRBV6-5; cdr3_aa: ASNRVDTEAF
j_call: TRBJ2-7; v_call: TRBV3-1/TRBV3-2; cdr3_aa: ASSPDPPAGGREQY
j_call: TRBJ2-5; v_call: TRBV5-1; cdr3_aa: ASSRLAGGLLQETQY
j_call: TRBJ2-7; v_call: TRBV2; cdr3_aa: ASAGGAYEQY
j_call: TRBJ2-3; v_call: TRBV4-1; cdr3_aa: ASSQRGREAGADTQY
j_call: TRBJ2-7; v_call: TRBV5-1; cdr3_aa: ASSHPGTGVPYEQY
j_call: TRBJ2-1; v_call: TRBV28; cdr3_aa: ASSRTGGINEQF
j_call: TRBJ2-3; v_call: TRBV7-2; cdr3_aa: ASSLGSPTSTDTQY
j_call: TRBJ2-1; v_call: TRBV6-4; cdr3_aa: ASSDEAGGSGEQF
j_call: TRBJ2-5; v_call: TRBV19; cdr3_aa: ATAMGTAEETQY
j_call: TRBJ1-1; v_call: TRBV11-3; cdr3_aa: ASSLGEGAFTEAF
j_call: TRBJ2-7; v_call: TRBV19; cdr3_aa: ASSPRAGTYEQY
j_call: TRBJ2-1; v_call: TRBV5-1; cdr3_aa: ASSTGQTSYNEQF
j_call: TRBJ2-7; v_call: TRBV10-3; cdr3_aa: AIRASGSGEFYEQY
j_call: TRBJ1-1; v_call: TRBV15; cdr3_aa: ATSVGTGGWAF
j_call: TRBJ2-7; v_call: TRBV10-3; cdr3_aa: AISATPYEQY
j_call: TRBJ1-2; v_call: TRBV3-1/TRBV3-2; cdr3_aa: ASRRSLGDYGYT
j_call: TRBJ2-2; v_call: TRBV7-2; cdr3_aa: ASNQYKGSGELF
j_call: TRBJ2-1; v_call: TRBV18; cdr3_aa: ASSLTGGGSNEQF
j_call: TRBJ1-4; v_call: TRBV7-2; cdr3_aa: ASSLNRPPGEKLF
j_call: TRBJ2-3; v_call: TRBV5-1; cdr3_aa: ASSTPPQGIALQEGDTQY
j_call: TRBJ1-6; v_call: TRBV18; cdr3_aa: ASSSQGTDSYNSPLH
j_call: TRBJ2-3; v_call: TRBV2; cdr3_aa: ASSPGLAGPTQY